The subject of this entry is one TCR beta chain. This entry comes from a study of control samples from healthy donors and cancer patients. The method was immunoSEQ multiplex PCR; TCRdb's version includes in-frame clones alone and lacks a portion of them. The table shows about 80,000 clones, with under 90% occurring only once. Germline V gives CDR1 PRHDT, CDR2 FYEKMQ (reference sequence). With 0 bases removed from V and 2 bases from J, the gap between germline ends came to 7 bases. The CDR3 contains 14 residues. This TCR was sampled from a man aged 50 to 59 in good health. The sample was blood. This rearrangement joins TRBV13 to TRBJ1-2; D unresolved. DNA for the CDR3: TGTGCCAGCAGCTTAGGGACGGGAAACTATGGCTACACCTTC. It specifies CASSLGTGNYGYTF. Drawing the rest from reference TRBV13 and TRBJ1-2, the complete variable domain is AAGVIQSPRHLIKEKRETATLKCYPIPRHDTVYWYQQGPGQDPQFLISFYEKMQSDKGSIPDRFSAQQFSDYHSELNMSSLELGDSALYFCASSLGTGNYGYTFGSGTRLTVV.